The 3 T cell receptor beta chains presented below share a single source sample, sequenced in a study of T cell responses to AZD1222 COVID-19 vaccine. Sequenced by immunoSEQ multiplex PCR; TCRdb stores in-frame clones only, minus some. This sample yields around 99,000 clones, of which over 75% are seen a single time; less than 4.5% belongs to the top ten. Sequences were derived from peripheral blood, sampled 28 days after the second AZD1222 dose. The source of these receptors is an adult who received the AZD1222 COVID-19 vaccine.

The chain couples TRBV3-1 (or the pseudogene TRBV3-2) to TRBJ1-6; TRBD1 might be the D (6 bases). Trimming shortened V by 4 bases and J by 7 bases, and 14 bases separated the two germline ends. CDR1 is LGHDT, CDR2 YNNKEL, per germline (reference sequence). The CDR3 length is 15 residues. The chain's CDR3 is CASSLEGGLNSPLHF. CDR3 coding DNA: TGTGCCAGCAGCCTCGAGGGGGGGCTGAATTCACCCCTCCACTTT.

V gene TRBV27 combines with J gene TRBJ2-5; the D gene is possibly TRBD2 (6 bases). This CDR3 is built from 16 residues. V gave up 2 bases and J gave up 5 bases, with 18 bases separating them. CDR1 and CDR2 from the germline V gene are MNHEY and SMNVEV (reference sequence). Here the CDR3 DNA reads TGTGCCAGCAGTTTACGGCGCGGGACGACGGAGGAGACCCAGTACTTC. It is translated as CASSLRRGTTEETQYF.

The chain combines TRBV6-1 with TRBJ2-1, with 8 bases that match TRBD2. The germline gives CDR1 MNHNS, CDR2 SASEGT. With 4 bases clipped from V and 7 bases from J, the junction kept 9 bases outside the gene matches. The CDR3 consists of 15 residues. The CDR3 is CASSVAGWAWNEQFF. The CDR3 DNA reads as TGTGCCAGCAGTGTAGCGGGATGGGCCTGGAATGAGCAGTTCTTC.